A single T cell receptor (beta chain) is shown here with its context. This sample stems from a study of blood T cell repertoires in COVID-19. J lost 9 bases, V lost 1 base, and 5 bases had no gene match. Germline-derived CDR1 and CDR2 are LGHDT and YNNKEL (reference sequence). There are 13 residues in the CDR3. Sequenced by immunoSEQ multiplex PCR; TCRdb stores in-frame clones only, minus some. The table has 450,000 to 500,000 clones, roughly nine tenths seen once. The chain links TRBV3-1 (or the pseudogene TRBV3-2) to TRBJ2-7, with 8 bases lining up with TRBD1. The source is a woman aged 55-69 years who had recovered from COVID-19. Sequencing input: PBMCs or T cells enriched from blood (not recorded which). This CDR3 reads CASSQGTGQVQYV. Written as DNA, the CDR3 is TGTGCCAGCAGCCAAGGGACAGGGCAAGTGCAGTACGTC.